The 32 T cell receptor delta chains in this list originate from one sample, sequenced in a study of gamma-delta T cells after stem cell transplantation. TCRdb re-called the RT-PCR reads via CATT. The data contain approximately 1,400 delta-chain clones, 9.5% to 15% of them singletons. The specimen sequenced was gamma-delta T cells. The receptors were gathered from a human donor. It is not recorded whose cells these are; they may come from a transplant donor.

This clone is large in the sample. The identical CDR3 is also encoded by other nucleotide sequences in the sample. The genes are TRDV2 and TRDJ1; unclear D gene. Trimming shortened V by 1 base and J by 1 base, and 27 bases separated the two germline ends. This CDR3 has 20 residues. Germline CDR1 reads GEAIGNYY; CDR2 reads EKD. CDR3 sequence: CACDTLSHHTYDMSTDKLIF. Here the CDR3 DNA reads TGTGCCTGTGACACACTCTCGCACCACACTTATGACATGAGCACCGATAAACTCATCTTT.

As for this clone: A read error likely explains this, since a far larger clone differs by one base. The V and J genes are TRDV2 and TRDJ1, with TRDD3 as a possible D gene (6 bases). The CDR3 contains 23 residues. Germline loops: CDR1 GEAIGNYY, CDR2 EKD. Trimming left V 2 bases short and J 1 base short, with 37 bases between. DNA of the CDR3: TGTGCCTGTGACAAGGTGGGAACTTCCCAAAAAAACATTACTTGGGGATCCACCGATAAACTCATCTTT. Amino acid sequence: CACDKVGTSQKNITWGSTDKLIF.

About this clone: This likely stems from a read error, as it lies one base from a far larger clone. The chain has TRDV2 and TRDJ1; TRDD3 might be the D (6 bases). CDR1 GEAIGNYY and CDR2 EKD come from the germline V gene. V lost 0 bases, J lost 4 bases, and 17 bases lay in between. The CDR3 spans 16 residues. The CDR3: CACDTVGGTFGDKLIF. As DNA, the CDR3 is TGTGCCTGTGACACCGTGGGGGGGACCTTCGGCGATAAACTCATCTTT.

In this sample, this clone turned up a few times. TCRdb lists the protein of a much larger clone for this DNA, which differs at residue 4, so this is likely a read error; the protein given here is translated from the DNA itself. The chain carries TRDV2 and TRDJ1; D gene ambiguous. The germline V gene encodes CDR1 GEAIGNYY and CDR2 EKD. This CDR3 is 19 amino acids long. Written as DNA, the CDR3 is TGTGCCTGTGGCACCGTTAAAGGGAAGGATTCAGATAACACCGATAAACTCATCTTT. It codes for CACGTVKGKDSDNTDKLIF.

This clone has just a few counts. The TCRdb record carries a much larger clone's protein, which differs from this DNA's translation at residue 6; a read error is the likely cause, and the protein listed here is the DNA translation. The chain links TRDV2 to TRDJ1, with 11 bases lining up with TRDD3. From germline, CDR1 is GEAIGNYY and CDR2 EKD. The CDR3 runs 15 residues. The ends lost 3 bases at V and 9 bases at J; junction bases unmatched: 11. The CDR3 nucleotides read TGTGCCTGTGACTCCGTACTGGGGGATAGGTTTGAACTCATCTTT. It encodes CACDSVLGDRFELIF.

This clone was observed a few times. The protein in TCRdb stems from a much larger clone and differs at residue 7 from this DNA's translation, likely a read error; here the protein is translated from the DNA. V usage is TRDV2 and J usage is TRDJ1; 10 bases are shared with TRDD3. V lost 3 bases, J lost 0 bases, and 15 bases stayed unmatched. The CDR3 is 19 amino acids. Germline V gene lookup returns CDR1 GEAIGNYY and CDR2 EKD. CDR3 DNA: TGTGCCTGTGACGCTGTACGGGGGGATACGTTGGGTAACACCGATAAACTCATCTTT. Translated: CACDAVRGDTLGNTDKLIF.

This clone occurred a few times. A much larger clone sits a single nucleotide away, making a read error possible. Different DNA sequences within this sample yield the same CDR3. The chain carries TRDV2 and TRDJ1, with TRDD3 matching 12 bases. Germline loops: CDR1 GEAIGNYY, CDR2 EKD. With V trimmed by 3 bases and J by 6 bases, 16 bases remained unmatched. The CDR3 sequence is 18 residues long. Here the CDR3 DNA reads TGTGCCTGTGACTCCGTACTGGGGGATACATCTCGGTTGAATAAACTCATCTTT. This sequence encodes CACDSVLGDTSRLNKLIF.

Turning to this clone: It differs at one base from a far larger clone, so likely a read error. This same CDR3 is encoded by further DNA sequences in the sample. The CDR3 is CACDTAGSYWGMSWDTRQMFF. CDR3 nucleotide sequence: TGTGCCTGTGACACCGCGGGGTCCTACTGGGGGATGTCCTGGGACACCCGACAGATGTTTTTC. The chain is built from TRDV2 and TRDJ3, with 10 bases lining up with TRDD3. The CDR3 totals 21 residues. The trim removed 0 bases at V and 1 base at J, leaving 11 bases unmatched. Germline CDR1 reads GEAIGNYY; CDR2 reads EKD.

With regard to this clone: TCRdb's listed protein matches a much larger clone and diverges from this DNA's translation at residue 11, likely through a read error; the protein shown comes from the DNA. In DNA, the CDR3 is TGTGCCTGTGACACCGTTAAAGGGAAGGATGCAGATAACACCGATAAACTCATCTTT. Protein: CACDTVKGKDADNTDKLIF. The J gene is TRDJ1, the V gene TRDV2; no clear D gene. Trimming removed 0 bases at V and 0 bases at J, with 22 bases between. Germline assignment: CDR1 GEAIGNYY and CDR2 EKD. This CDR3 is built from 19 residues.

This clone showed up just once. Only one base separates this from a far larger clonotype, so it likely reflects a read error. This chain uses TRDV2 with TRDJ1; weak D call: TRDD2 (8 bases). The ends were cut back, 1 base at V and 0 bases at J, with 35 bases in the middle. CDR1 is GEAIGNYY, CDR2 EKD, per germline. CDR3 length: 23 residues. The CDR3 DNA reads as TGTGCCTGTGACACGAGATCTTCCTACCCCGTACTGGGGATCATGGGGGACACCGATAAACTCATCTTT. This translates into CACDTRSSYPVLGIMGDTDKLIF.

Remarks on this clone: One base separates it from a far larger clone, so it is likely a read error. The chain combines TRDV2 with TRDJ1; tentatively, D is TRDD3 (6 bases). The CDR3 is 22 amino acids. Germline V gene data show CDR1 as GEAIGNYY and CDR2 as EKD. As DNA, the CDR3 is TGTGCCCGTGACACCGTTCCGCTTACGGGTAGGGGGAACCAAAACCCGACCGATAAACTCATCTTT. It translates to CARDTVPLTGRGNQNPTDKLIF.

By proportion, this clone is large. Other DNA sequences in this specimen translate into the identical CDR3. The J gene is TRDJ1, the V gene TRDV2, with TRDD3 matching over 10 bases. The CDR3 spans 18 residues. The ends lost 3 bases at V and 2 bases at J; junction bases unmatched: 14. Germline V gene lookup returns CDR1 GEAIGNYY and CDR2 EKD. In nucleotides, the CDR3 is TGTGCCTGTGACCTCGTAGGGCTGGGGGATAGAGAGACCGATAAACTCATCTTT. Translated: CACDLVGLGDRETDKLIF.

As concerns this clone: It differs at one base from a far larger clone, so likely a read error. Within the sample, other DNA sequences also encode this same CDR3. V usage is TRDV2 and J usage is TRDJ1; 11 bases are shared with TRDD3. This CDR3 comprises 22 residues. Trimming at V came to 3 bases and at J to 2 bases, leaving 25 bases not matched to a gene. Looked up from germline, CDR1 is GEAIGNYY and CDR2 is EKD. This CDR3 reads CACDYLKGLPTLGDTPTDKLIF. CDR3 nucleotides: TGTGCCTGTGACTATCTCAAGGGTCTTCCTACGTTGGGGGATACGCCAACCGATAAACTCATCTTT.

Comments on this clone: This probably arose from a read error, given a far larger clone one base away. This sequence joins TRDV2 and TRDJ1; 11 nucleotides align to TRDD3. Germline V lookup: CDR1 GEAIGNYY, CDR2 EKD. The ends lost 1 base at V and 8 bases at J; junction bases unmatched: 8. This CDR3 has 15 amino acids. This CDR3 is CACDTLGDTAGKLIF. The CDR3 coding sequence is TGTGCCTGTGACACGCTGGGGGATACAGCAGGGAAACTCATCTTT.

This clone was seen more than once but under ten times. The protein recorded in TCRdb matches a much larger clone and deviates from this DNA's translation at residue 16, suggesting a read error; the protein here is obtained by translating the DNA. The rearrangement links TRDV2 to TRDJ1; D perhaps matches TRDD3 (5 bases). The CDR3 runs 19 residues. The V gene's germline CDR1 is GEAIGNYY and CDR2 EKD. The CDR3 region is CACDTVKGKDSDNTDTLIF. DNA for the CDR3: TGTGCCTGTGACACCGTTAAAGGGAAGGATTCAGATAACACCGATACACTCATCTTT.

This clone has only one observation. This may be a read error: a much more frequent sequence differs by one nucleotide. The chain joins TRDV2 to TRDJ1, with 10 positions matching TRDD3. Trimming at V came to 0 bases and at J to 0 bases, leaving 24 bases not matched to a gene. There are 23 residues in the CDR3. Germline CDR1 reads GEAIGNYY; CDR2 reads EKD. Here the CDR3 reads CACDTLGPPSRGDTLQYTDKLIF. The CDR3 DNA is TGTGCCTGTGACACCCTCGGGCCCCCCTCACGGGGGGATACGCTTCAGTACACCGATAAACTCATCTTT.

This clone was detected a few times. This is likely an artifact of a read error, given a far larger clone one base away. Within the sample, other DNA sequences also encode this same CDR3. The chain has TRDV2 and TRDJ2; 9 positions agree with TRDD3. The trim removed 0 bases at V and 5 bases at J, leaving 9 bases unmatched. CDR1 and CDR2 (germline): GEAIGNYY, EKD. The CDR3 is 17 residues long. CDR3 sequence (DNA): TGTGCCTGTGACACCCTGGGGGATCCGGATTTAACAGCACAACTCTTCTTT. It yields the protein CACDTLGDPDLTAQLFF.

A few counts support this clone. TCRdb pairs this DNA with a much larger clone's protein that differs at residue 13, likely a read error; the protein shown was translated from the DNA. Written as DNA, the CDR3 is TGTGCCTGTGACACCGTGGAAGGGGCTGGGGGACAAGTGAGACTCATCTTT. Protein sequence: CACDTVEGAGGQVRLIF. V usage is TRDV2 and J usage is TRDJ1, with 8 bases that match TRDD3. CDR3 length: 17 residues. V dropped 0 bases and J dropped 10; count of bases not matched to a gene: 18. Per the germline V gene, CDR1 is GEAIGNYY and CDR2 is EKD.

Comments on this clone: A far larger clone is only one base removed, so a read error is likely. The chain has TRDV2 and TRDJ3; 8 bases agree with TRDD3. Trimming cost V 0 bases and J 2 bases; bases outside gene matches: 20. The germline V gene has CDR1 GEAIGNYY and CDR2 EKD. CDR3 length: 23 residues. The CDR3 spells CACDTVKGLGALRSAWDTRQMFF. In DNA, the CDR3 is TGTGCCTGTGACACCGTTAAGGGACTGGGGGCCCTTCGCAGCGCCTGGGACACCCGACAGATGTTTTTC.

In regard to this clone: The protein held in TCRdb is that of a much larger clone and does not match this DNA's translation at residue 11, likely because of a read error; the protein shown is translated from the DNA. This chain connects TRDV2 to TRDJ1; tentatively, D is TRDD3 (5 bases). This CDR3 is 18 amino acids long. The ends were cut back, 0 bases at V and 0 bases at J, with 19 bases in the middle. Per the germline V gene, CDR1 is GEAIGNYY and CDR2 is EKD. CDR3 sequence reads: CACDTVGGHGAYTDKLIF. CDR3 DNA: TGTGCCTGTGACACCGTAGGGGGTCACGGGGCCTACACCGATAAACTCATCTTT.

This clone appeared a few times. A far bigger clonotype differs at one base, so this is likely a read error. This chain joins TRDV2 and TRDJ1; 12 positions agree with TRDD3. Germline V gene lookup returns CDR1 GEAIGNYY and CDR2 EKD. CDR3 length equals 22 residues. The CDR3 nucleotides read TGTGCCTATGACACCTTGAGTGCCTTTAAAACTGGGGGATACCAGTACACCGATAAACTCATCTTT. This encodes CAYDTLSAFKTGGYQYTDKLIF.

There are a few counts of this clone. A far larger clone is one nucleotide away, so this likely arose from a read error. V usage is TRDV2 and J usage is TRDJ1; 12 positions match TRDD3. In germline, CDR1 is GEAIGNYY, CDR2 EKD. The CDR3 runs 16 residues. The CDR3 region is CACDPLLGDTTDTLIF. The CDR3 DNA is TGTGCCTGTGACCCCCTACTGGGGGATACAACCGATACACTCATCTTT.

The rearrangement uses TRDV2 and TRDJ1; 7 bases align to TRDD3. Trimming at V came to 0 bases and at J to 1 base, leaving 13 bases not matched to a gene. The CDR3 has 18 residues. Germline CDR1 reads GEAIGNYY; CDR2 reads EKD. CDR3 residues: CACDTVGTGVHPTDKLIF. The CDR3 DNA sequence: TGTGCCTGTGACACCGTGGGAACTGGGGTACACCCCACCGATAAACTCATCTTT.

The sample holds a few counts of this clone. A far larger clone is just one base off, so this is likely a read error. This rearrangement joins TRDV2 to TRDJ3; 10 bases line up with TRDD3. This CDR3 has 21 amino acids. Germline V gene lookup returns CDR1 GEAIGNYY and CDR2 EKD. With 0 bases clipped from V and 2 bases from J, the junction kept 12 bases outside the gene matches. The DNA for the CDR3 is TGTGCCTGTGACACCGCGGGATCCTACTGGGGGATGCCCTGGGACACCCGACAGATGTTTTTC. Its translation is CACDTAGSYWGMPWDTRQMFF.

Points on this clone: A far larger clone is just one base off, so this is likely a read error. Other DNA sequences within the sample encode an identical CDR3. The chain combines TRDV2 with TRDJ1, with 13 bases identical to TRDD3. CDR1 is GEAIGNYY, CDR2 EKD, per germline. The CDR3 has 18 residues. The CDR3 region has the DNA TGTGCCTGTGACCCACTGGGGGATACGCGCTCGTACACCGACAAACTCATCTTT. Translation: CACDPLGDTRSYTDKLIF.

Of note for this clone: A far more abundant clone sits one base away, making this likely a read error. The V and J genes are TRDV2 and TRDJ1; 10 bases map to TRDD3. Germline V lookup: CDR1 GEAIGNYY, CDR2 EKD. This CDR3 region has 23 residues. In DNA form, the CDR3 reads TGTGCCTGGGACAAGGTGGGAACTTCCCAAAAAAACATTACTGGGGGATCCACCGATAAACTCATCTTT. It specifies CAWDKVGTSQKNITGGSTDKLIF.

Notes on this clone: A far bigger clonotype differs at one base, so this is likely a read error. This chain connects TRDV2 to TRDJ1; 12 bases match TRDD3. The CDR3 sequence is 16 residues long. CDR1 and CDR2 from the germline V gene are GEAIGNYY and EKD. V trimming: 6 bases; J trimming: 2 bases; junction bases outside the gene matches: 9. The CDR3 DNA reads as TGTGCCTGTAACCCCCTACTGGGGGATACAACCGATAAACTCATCTTT. It codes for CACNPLLGDTTDKLIF.

This clone has only a few counts. This likely stems from a read error, as it lies one base from a far larger clone. The chain combines TRDV2 with TRDJ1; 12 nucleotides line up with TRDD3. The CDR3 covers 17 residues. Germline lookup yields CDR1 GEAIGNYY and CDR2 EKD. CDR3 sequence: CACDTVGGLGDTDKFIF. The CDR3 nucleotides read TGTGCCTGTGACACCGTCGGTGGACTGGGGGATACCGATAAATTCATCTTT.

Notes on this clone: The translation of this DNA and the TCRdb protein of a much larger clone differ at residue 5, probably owing to a read error; the protein shown here is translated from the DNA. The chain employs TRDV2 and TRDJ1; the match to TRDD3 covers 9 bases. J lost 6 bases, V lost 3 bases, and 4 bases had no gene match. CDR1 is GEAIGNYY and CDR2 is EKD in the germline V gene. This CDR3 contains 13 residues. This chain's CDR3 is CACDALGENKLIF. As DNA, the CDR3 is TGTGCCTGTGACGCACTGGGGGAGAATAAACTCATCTTT.

This clone was detected only a few times. The CDR3 nucleotides read TGTGCCTGTGACACCGCCGATACGCGGGGCACCGATAAACTCATCTTT. This sequence encodes CACDTADTRGTDKLIF. The chain combines TRDV2 with TRDJ1; perhaps TRDD3 as D (6 bases). In germline, CDR1 is GEAIGNYY, CDR2 EKD. This CDR3 comprises 16 residues. V was pared by 0 bases and J by 1 base, with 14 bases between.

This clone was counted only a few times. A read error is likely here: a far larger clone is one base away. Other nucleotide sequences in the sample specify the same CDR3. The rearrangement uses TRDV2 and TRDJ1; D is tentatively TRDD1 or TRDD3 (5 bases each). Trimming cost V 3 bases and J 5 bases, with 15 bases left between them. Germline assignment: CDR1 GEAIGNYY and CDR2 EKD. The CDR3 loop spans 14 amino acids. Written as DNA, the CDR3 is TGTGCCTGTGACCAAATACTGGACGCTGATAAACTCATCTTT. The encoded protein is CACDQILDADKLIF.

This clone is medium-sized. A far larger clone is one nucleotide away, so this likely arose from a read error. At the DNA level, this CDR3 is encoded by other sequences in the same sample as well. This chain connects TRDV2 to TRDJ1; 11 positions match TRDD3. Trimming at V came to 3 bases and at J to 1 base, leaving 18 bases not matched to a gene. The CDR3 loop spans 20 amino acids. Germline assignment: CDR1 GEAIGNYY and CDR2 EKD. CDR3 nucleotides: TGTGCCTGTGACTTAATGTCGGCGGGGCTGGGGGATACATCCACCGATAAACTCATCTTT. Amino acids: CACDLMSAGLGDTSTDKLIF.